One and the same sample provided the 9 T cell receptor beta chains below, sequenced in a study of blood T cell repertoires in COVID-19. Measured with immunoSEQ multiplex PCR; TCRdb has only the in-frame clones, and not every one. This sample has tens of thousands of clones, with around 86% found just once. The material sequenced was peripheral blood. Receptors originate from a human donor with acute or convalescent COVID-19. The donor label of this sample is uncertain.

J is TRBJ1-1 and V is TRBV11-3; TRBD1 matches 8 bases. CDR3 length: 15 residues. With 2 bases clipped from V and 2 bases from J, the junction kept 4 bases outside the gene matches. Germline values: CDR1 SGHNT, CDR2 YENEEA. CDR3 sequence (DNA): TGTGCCAGCAGCTTATCAGGGGGCATTAACACTGAAGCTTTCTTT. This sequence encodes CASSLSGGINTEAFF.

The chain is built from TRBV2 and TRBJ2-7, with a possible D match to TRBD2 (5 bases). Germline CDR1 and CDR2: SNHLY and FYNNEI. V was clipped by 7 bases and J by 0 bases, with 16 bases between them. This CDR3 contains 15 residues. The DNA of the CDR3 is TGTGCCAGCAAAGCGGAGACACTCAACTCCTACGAGCAGTACTTC. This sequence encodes CASKAETLNSYEQYF.

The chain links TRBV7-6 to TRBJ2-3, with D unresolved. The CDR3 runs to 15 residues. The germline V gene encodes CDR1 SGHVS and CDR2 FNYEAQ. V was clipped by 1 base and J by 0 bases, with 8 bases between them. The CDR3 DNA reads TGTGCCAGCAGCTTAGTCTTTGCGAGCACAGATACGCAGTATTTT. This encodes CASSLVFASTDTQYF.

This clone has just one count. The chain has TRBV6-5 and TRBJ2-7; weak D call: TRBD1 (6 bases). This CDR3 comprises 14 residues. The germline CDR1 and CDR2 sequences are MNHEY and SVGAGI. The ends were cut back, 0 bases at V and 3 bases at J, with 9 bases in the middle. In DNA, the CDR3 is TGTGCCAGCAGTTACTCGAGACAGGACTACGAGCAGTACTTC. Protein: CASSYSRQDYEQYF.

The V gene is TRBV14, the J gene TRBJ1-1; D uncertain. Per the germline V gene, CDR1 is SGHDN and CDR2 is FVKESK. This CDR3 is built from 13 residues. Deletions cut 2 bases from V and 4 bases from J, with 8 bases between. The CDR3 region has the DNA TGTGCCAGCAGCCAACACTTCTCCACTGAAGCTTTCTTT. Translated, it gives CASSQHFSTEAFF.

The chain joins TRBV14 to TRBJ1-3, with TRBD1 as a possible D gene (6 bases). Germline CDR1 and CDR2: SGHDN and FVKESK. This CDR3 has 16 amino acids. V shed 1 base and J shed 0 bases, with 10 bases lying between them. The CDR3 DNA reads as TGTGCCAGCAGCCAAGCAGGGGCCCACTCTGGAAACACCATATATTTT. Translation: CASSQAGAHSGNTIYF.

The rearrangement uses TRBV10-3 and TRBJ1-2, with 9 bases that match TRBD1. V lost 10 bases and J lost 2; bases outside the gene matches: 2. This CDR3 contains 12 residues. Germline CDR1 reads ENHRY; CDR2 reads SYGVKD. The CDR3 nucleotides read TGTGCCACCGGGACAGGGAACTATGGCTACACCTTC. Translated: CATGTGNYGYTF.

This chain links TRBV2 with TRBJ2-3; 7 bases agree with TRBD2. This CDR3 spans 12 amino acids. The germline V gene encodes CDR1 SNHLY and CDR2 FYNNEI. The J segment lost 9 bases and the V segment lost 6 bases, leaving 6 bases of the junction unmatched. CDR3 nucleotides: TGTGCCAGCAGGGTAAGCGGGGACACGCAGTATTTT. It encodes CASRVSGDTQYF.

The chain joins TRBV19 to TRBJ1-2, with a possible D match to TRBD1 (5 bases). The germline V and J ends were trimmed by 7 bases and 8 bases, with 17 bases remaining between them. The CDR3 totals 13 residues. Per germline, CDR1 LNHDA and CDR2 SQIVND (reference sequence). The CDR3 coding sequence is TGTGCCAGTACCCCCCTCGGGGGTGGCGGCTACACCTTC. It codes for CASTPLGGGGYTF. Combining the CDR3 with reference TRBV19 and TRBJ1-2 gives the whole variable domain DGGITQSPKYLFRKEGQNVTLSCEQNLNHDAMYWYRQDPGQGLRLIYYSQIVNDFQKGDIAEGYSVSREKKESFPLTVTSAQKNPTAFYLCASTPLGGGGYTFGSGTRLTVV.